Presented here are 23 T cell receptor beta chains from one specimen sequenced in a study of control samples from healthy donors and cancer patients. Using immunoSEQ multiplex PCR, the repertoire was profiled, and TCRdb retains in-frame clones only, with some absent. Of some 82,000 clones listed, 87% were seen once; the top ten hold 15% to 25%. The sequenced sample was blood. The receptors stem from a man in his forties or fifties in good health.

This chain joins TRBV7-3 and TRBJ2-2, with 12 bases matching TRBD2. The CDR3 loop spans 14 amino acids. V gave up 10 bases and J gave up 9 bases; unmatched junction bases: 9. CDR1 is SGHTA, CDR2 FQGTGA, per germline. The CDR3 DNA reads TGTGCCACCTCTCTAGCGGGAGGGCCCAGGGAGCTGTTTTTT. Encoded protein: CATSLAGGPRELFF.

The chain recombines TRBV6-2 or TRBV6-3 with TRBJ2-3; 9 positions agree with TRBD2. V dropped 2 bases and J dropped 0; count of bases not matched to a gene: 6. The CDR3 covers 17 residues. Germline-derived CDR1 and CDR2 are MNHEY and SVGEGT. CDR3 in DNA: TGTGCCAGCAGTTACAATAGCGGGGGCGTAAGCACAGATACGCAGTATTTT. Amino acids: CASSYNSGGVSTDTQYF.

This sequence joins TRBV19 and TRBJ2-4, with D possibly TRBD2 on 6 matching bases. The CDR3 is 14 residues long. Per the germline V gene, CDR1 is LNHDA and CDR2 is SQIVND (reference sequence). Trimming took off 3 bases at V and 7 bases at J, with 13 bases between the two ends. The CDR3 DNA sequence: TGTGCCAGTAGTATGGCACTAGCAGACAACATTCAGTACTTC. Its translation: CASSMALADNIQYF.

The chain has TRBV5-1 and TRBJ1-2; possible D gene TRBD1, 5 bases. Trimming pared 3 bases from V and 3 bases from J, leaving 12 bases between. The germline CDR1 and CDR2 sequences are SGHRS and YFSETQ. The CDR3 contains 14 residues. The CDR3 loop is CASSSGWGDYGYTF. Written as DNA, the CDR3 is TGCGCCAGCAGCTCAGGGTGGGGAGACTATGGCTACACCTTC. The whole variable domain, filled in from reference TRBV5-1 and TRBJ1-2, reads KAGVTQTPRYLIKTRGQQVTLSCSPISGHRSVSWYQQTPGQGLQFLFEYFSETQRNKGNFPGRFSGRQFSNSRSEMNVSTLELGDSALYLCASSSGWGDYGYTFGSGTRLTVV.

This chain uses TRBV14 with TRBJ1-2; 9 nucleotides agree with TRBD1. The V gene's germline CDR1 is SGHDN and CDR2 FVKESK. Unmatched junction bases numbered 0, after V lost 3 bases and J lost 4 bases. The CDR3 is 13 residues long. The CDR3 sequence is CASSQGQGYGYTF. The CDR3 DNA is TGTGCCAGCAGCCAGGGACAGGGCTATGGCTACACCTTC.

The genes are TRBV15 and TRBJ2-4; 7 positions agree with TRBD1. Germline assignment: CDR1 LNHNV and CDR2 YYDKDF (reference sequence). The CDR3 runs to 16 residues. The junction had 13 bases not matched to a gene; V was cut back by 3 bases and J by 8 bases. The CDR3 bases are TGTGCCACCAGCAGTGGGGACAGTACTCAAGCGGACATTCAGTACTTC. Its translation: CATSSGDSTQADIQYF.

Notes on this clone: Other DNA sequences of this sample code for an identical CDR3. CDR3 nucleotide sequence: TGTGCCAGCAGTGAATACAATGAGCAGTTCTTC. Amino acids: CASSEYNEQFF. The chain combines TRBV2 with TRBJ2-1; D not resolved. The CDR3 extends over 11 amino acids. Trimming removed 2 bases at V and 4 bases at J, with 0 bases between. CDR1 is SNHLY and CDR2 is FYNNEI in the germline V gene. Complete variable domain (other parts from reference TRBV2 and TRBJ2-1): EPEVTQTPSHQVTQMGQEVILRCVPISNHLYFYWYRQILGQKVEFLVSFYNNEISEKSEIFDDQFSVERPDGSNFTLKIRSTKLEDSAMYFCASSEYNEQFFGPGTRLTVL.

This CDR3 is CASSPEQGMSYEQYF. CDR3 coding DNA: TGTGCCAGCAGCCCAGAACAGGGGATGTCCTACGAGCAGTACTTC. This chain uses TRBV7-6 with TRBJ2-7, with 7 positions matching TRBD1. V gave up 5 bases and J gave up 1 base; unmatched junction bases: 8. The CDR3 extends over 15 amino acids. CDR1 SGHVS and CDR2 FNYEAQ come from the germline V gene.

As DNA, the CDR3 is TGTGCCAGCTCACCAATGATGAGGATGAACACTGAAGCTTTCTTT. The encoded protein is CASSPMMRMNTEAFF. V is TRBV18 and J is TRBJ1-1, with D unclear. Germline V gene lookup returns CDR1 KGHSH and CDR2 LQKENI. CDR3 length: 15 amino acids. Trimming shortened V by 2 bases and J by 0 bases, and 10 bases separated the two germline ends.

The genes are TRBV11-3 and TRBJ2-1, with D possibly TRBD2 on 5 matching bases. The CDR3 loop spans 15 amino acids. V dropped 3 bases and J dropped 0 bases, with 9 bases sitting between them. Germline-derived CDR1 and CDR2 are SGHNT and YENEEA. For the CDR3, the DNA is TGTGCCAGCAGCTTGGTGGGGAGCTCCTACAATGAGCAGTTCTTC. Translated: CASSLVGSSYNEQFF.

The chain recombines TRBV27 with TRBJ1-1; possible D gene TRBD1, 6 bases. The CDR3 has 19 residues. The ends were cut back, 1 base at V and 3 bases at J, with 24 bases in the middle. CDR1 and CDR2 (germline): MNHEY, SMNVEV (reference sequence). CDR3 sequence: CASSLLTGLGKRGDTEAFF. The CDR3 nucleotides are TGTGCCAGCAGTTTATTAACAGGGCTGGGAAAGAGGGGAGACACTGAAGCTTTCTTT.

CDR3 region: CSAWGGGAQYV. The DNA for the CDR3 is TGCAGTGCTTGGGGGGGAGGTGCGCAGTACGTC. The chain employs TRBV20-1 and TRBJ2-7; 7 nucleotides line up with TRBD2. Germline assignment: CDR1 DFQATT and CDR2 SNEGSKA (reference sequence). The CDR3 consists of 11 residues. The junction had 7 bases not matched to a gene; V was cut back by 5 bases and J by 9 bases.

The CDR3 loop reads CASSEAGTLKNTEAFF. The DNA for the CDR3 is TGTGCCAGCAGTGAAGCCGGAACCTTAAAGAACACTGAAGCTTTCTTT. The chain carries TRBV2 and TRBJ1-1; the D is unclear. CDR3 length equals 16 residues. V lost 0 bases and J lost 1, with 12 bases in between. Germline assignment: CDR1 SNHLY and CDR2 FYNNEI.

CDR3 loop: CASSQTGSGNQPQHF. CDR3 sequence (DNA): TGCGCCAGCAGCCAAACGGGGAGTGGCAATCAGCCCCAGCATTTT. The chain recombines TRBV4-3 with TRBJ1-5; no firm D call. The CDR3 has 15 residues. Trimming took 2 bases from V and 2 from J, leaving 10 bases between them. CDR1 LGHNA and CDR2 YSLEER come from the germline V gene.

The chain joins TRBV4-2 to TRBJ1-4, with D unclear. This CDR3 comprises 16 residues. CDR1 is LGHNA and CDR2 is YNFKEQ in the germline V gene. Trimming left V 1 base short and J 4 bases short, with 13 bases between. CDR3 nucleotide sequence: TGTGCCAGCAGCCAAGCGTCGGGCGGAATTAATGAAAAACTGTTTTTT. Its protein is CASSQASGGINEKLFF.

V is TRBV7-9 and J is TRBJ2-3, with TRBD2 matching 10 bases. CDR1 is SEHNR and CDR2 is FQNEAQ in the germline V gene (reference sequence). The ends lost 5 bases at V and 2 bases at J; junction bases unmatched: 7. There are 16 residues in the CDR3. The CDR3 region is CASSPRLAGLTDTQYF. As DNA, the CDR3 is TGTGCCAGCAGCCCTAGACTAGCGGGCCTCACAGATACGCAGTATTTT.

This rearrangement joins TRBV4-3 to TRBJ1-3; D is undetermined. V gave up 0 bases and J gave up 6 bases, with 15 bases separating them. The CDR3 is 16 residues long. Germline CDR1 and CDR2: LGHNA and YSLEER. The CDR3 region is CASSQDAHKTVNTIYF. CDR3 DNA sequence: TGCGCCAGCAGCCAAGATGCCCACAAGACTGTAAACACCATATATTTT.

The chain combines TRBV6-5 with TRBJ1-2; weak D call: TRBD1 (5 bases). Per germline, CDR1 MNHEY and CDR2 SVGAGI. This CDR3 has 14 residues. The V gene lost 6 bases and the J gene lost 0 bases, with 11 bases spanning the gap. CDR3 residues: CASRGPGANYGYTF. For the CDR3, the DNA is TGTGCCAGCAGGGGACCGGGAGCTAACTATGGCTACACCTTC.

The V gene is TRBV11-2, the J gene TRBJ2-1; D is tentatively TRBD1 or TRBD2 (6 bases each). In germline, CDR1 is SGHAT, CDR2 FQNNGV. This CDR3 is built from 15 residues. Trimming removed 4 bases from V and 7 bases from J, with 17 bases in between. CDR3: CASSSVGGRGNEQFF. The CDR3 nucleotides are TGTGCCAGCAGCTCAGTCGGGGGCCGTGGGAATGAGCAGTTCTTC.

The chain uses TRBV2 and TRBJ1-2; 9 bases align to TRBD1. Germline values: CDR1 SNHLY, CDR2 FYNNEI. Trimming removed 6 bases from V and 2 bases from J; junction bases left unmatched: 4. This CDR3 comprises 14 residues. The CDR3, as DNA: TGTGCCAGCAGGGGACAGGGCGGCAACTATGGCTACACCTTC. This translates into CASRGQGGNYGYTF.

V usage is TRBV18 and J usage is TRBJ1-1; D is uncertain. The CDR3 extends over 14 amino acids. Germline CDR1 reads KGHSH; CDR2 reads LQKENI. V lost 5 bases and J lost 4, with 14 bases in between. CDR3 amino acids: CASSKKGFGTEAFF. The CDR3 DNA reads as TGTGCCAGCTCAAAGAAGGGTTTTGGCACTGAAGCTTTCTTT.

The chain carries TRBV21-1 and TRBJ2-7; TRBD2, the table's D call, lacks a check against the DNA. TRBV21-1 is a pseudogene locus. The CDR3 loop spans 16 amino acids. CDR3 residues: CASRKKTSGTPYEQYF. The CDR3 coding sequence is TGTGCCAGCAGAAAAAAAACGAGCGGGACTCCCTACGAGCAGTACTTC.

V and J are TRBV24-1 and TRBJ1-1, with D maybe TRBD1 (5 bases). The CDR3 sequence is 14 residues long. Looked up from germline, CDR1 is KGHDR and CDR2 is SFDVKD. Between the trimmed V and J ends, which lost 2 bases and 5 bases, there was a span of 11 bases. The CDR3 reads CATSDSRVGTEAFF. CDR3 nucleotide sequence: TGTGCCACCAGTGATTCCAGGGTGGGTACTGAAGCTTTCTTT.